A selection of T cell receptor beta chains follows, all from one sample in a study of CD8+ T cells in alopecia areata. Here immunoSEQ multiplex PCR was the method, and the copy in TCRdb shows in-frame clones only, minus some. Among 150,000 to 180,000 clones listed, about 53% were seen once. The specimen was CD8+ T cells sorted from blood, collected at week 0. These TCRs come from a human donor with alopecia areata. Both conserved end residues are part of each CDR3. The D gene is left open where the match is weak. Clone size is stated in some rows and not others, as once, few, many or a class when expanded.

size: few
D: NA
J: TRBJ1-6
V: TRBV27
CDR3: CASSLRGRVSYNSPLHF
DNA: TGTGCCAGCAGTTTAAGGGGCCGGGTCAGCTATAATTCACCCCTCCACTTT

size: NA
D: NA
J: TRBJ1-1
V: TRBV19
CDR3: CASSTRETNTEAFF
DNA: TGTGCCAGTAGTACCCGGGAGACGAACACTGAAGCTTTCTTT

size: NA
D: TRBD1
J: TRBJ1-6
V: TRBV6-5
CDR3: CASSLDRVSYNSPLHF
DNA: TGTGCCAGCAGTTTGGACAGGGTCTCCTATAATTCACCCCTCCACTTT

size: NA
D: TRBD2
J: TRBJ2-3
V: TRBV4-3
CDR3: CASSPGVAGYTDTQYF
DNA: TGCGCCAGCAGCCCCGGGGTAGCGGGGTACACAGATACGCAGTATTTT

size: NA
D: NA
J: TRBJ2-7
V: TRBV4-3
CDR3: CASSQDQGTYEQYF
DNA: TGCGCCAGCAGCCAAGATCAGGGGACCTACGAGCAGTACTTC

size: NA
D: TRBD1
J: TRBJ2-7
V: TRBV10-3
CDR3: CASSARLGQGEGYEQYF
DNA: TGTGCCAGCAGCGCGAGGCTTGGACAGGGGGAGGGCTACGAGCAGTACTTC

size: NA
D: NA
J: TRBJ1-2
V: TRBV4-3
CDR3: CASSPRPGHHYGYTF
DNA: TGCGCCAGCAGCCCTCGGCCGGGACACCACTATGGCTACACCTTC

size: few
D: TRBD2
J: TRBJ2-3
V: TRBV4-3
CDR3: CASSQDWTSADTQYF
DNA: TGCGCCAGCAGCCAAGATTGGACTAGCGCAGATACGCAGTATTTT

size: once
D: TRBD2
J: TRBJ2-3
V: TRBV7-6
CDR3: CASSSRLAGSTDTQYF
DNA: TGTGCCAGCAGCTCAAGACTAGCGGGGAGCACAGATACGCAGTATTTT

size: few
D: NA
J: TRBJ2-6
V: TRBV29-1
CDR3: CSVSGDSGANVLTF
DNA: TGCAGCGTCTCAGGGGACTCTGGGGCCAACGTCCTGACTTTC

size: NA
D: NA
J: TRBJ2-7
V: TRBV7-9
CDR3: CASSLDTYEQYF
DNA: TGTGCCAGCAGCTTAGACACCTACGAGCAGTACTTC

size: once
D: TRBD1
J: TRBJ2-5
V: TRBV27
CDR3: CASSQGTGGTQYF
DNA: TGTGCCAGCAGCCAAGGGACAGGGGGGACCCAGTACTTC

size: NA
D: TRBD1
J: TRBJ2-1
V: TRBV29-1
CDR3: CSVIQGEQFF
DNA: TGCAGCGTGATACAGGGGGAGCAGTTCTTC

size: NA
D: NA
J: TRBJ2-4
V: TRBV7-2
CDR3: CASSPGGRRGHF
DNA: TGTGCCAGCAGCCCGGGGGGCCGGAGAGGGCACTTC

size: NA
D: TRBD2
J: TRBJ2-3
V: TRBV6-5
CDR3: CASSFRLAGLTDTQYF
DNA: TGTGCCAGCAGTTTTAGACTAGCGGGGCTCACAGATACGCAGTATTTT

size: NA
D: NA
J: TRBJ1-3
V: TRBV5-1
CDR3: CASRNTIYF
DNA: TGCGCCAGCAGAAACACCATATATTTT

size: NA
D: NA
J: TRBJ2-5
V: TRBV4-3
CDR3: CASSQDVGQQETQYF
DNA: TGCGCCAGCAGCCAAGATGTAGGACAACAAGAGACCCAGTACTTC

size: few
D: TRBD1
J: TRBJ2-1
V: TRBV10-3
CDR3: CAISELMTGRNNEQFF
DNA: TGTGCCATCAGTGAGTTAATGACAGGGCGGAACAATGAGCAGTTCTTC